The 8 T cell receptor beta chains presented below share a single source sample, sequenced in a study of T cells in localized non-small cell lung cancer. The table came from immunoSEQ multiplex PCR; TCRdb's copy has only in-frame clones and leaves some out. The table has around 70,000 clones, roughly 80% seen once. The sample here was peripheral blood, taken before any cancer treatment. These receptors all come from a female donor of 60 years or more with stage I lung adenocarcinoma.

The chain combines TRBV5-1 with TRBJ2-1; 11 bases map to TRBD2. The CDR3 extends over 15 amino acids. J lost 3 bases, V lost 6 bases, and 5 bases had no gene match. Germline values: CDR1 SGHRS, CDR2 YFSETQ. CDR3 sequence reads: CASMLAGGNYNEQFF. CDR3 in DNA: TGCGCCAGCATGTTAGCGGGAGGGAACTACAATGAGCAGTTCTTC.

The rearrangement links TRBV7-3 to TRBJ2-7, with 9 bases identical to TRBD2. The junction had 3 bases not matched to a gene; V was cut back by 3 bases and J by 0 bases. Germline V gene lookup returns CDR1 SGHTA and CDR2 FQGTGA. The CDR3 spans 15 residues. CDR3 DNA sequence: TGTGCCAGCAGCTTCGTAGCGGGGGCCTCCTACGAGCAGTACTTC. Its protein product is CASSFVAGASYEQYF.

The chain carries TRBV4-2 and TRBJ1-6, with 8 bases aligning to TRBD1. The CDR3 covers 15 residues. The trim removed 6 bases at V and 7 bases at J, leaving 8 bases unmatched. The germline V gene encodes CDR1 LGHNA and CDR2 YNFKEQ. The CDR3: CASRRTGPENSPLHF. Written as DNA, the CDR3 is TGTGCCAGCAGGCGGACAGGGCCTGAGAATTCACCCCTCCACTTT.

This sequence joins TRBV5-4 and TRBJ1-1; D not certain. The CDR3 length is 14 residues. V was shortened by 4 bases and J by 0 bases, with 10 bases between the two germline ends. Germline V gene data show CDR1 as SGHNT and CDR2 as YYREEE (reference sequence). CDR3 DNA: TGTGCCAGCAGCAACAGCGTGATGAACACTGAAGCTTTCTTT. It encodes CASSNSVMNTEAFF.

The rearrangement uses TRBV7-6 and TRBJ2-7; D is possibly TRBD1 or TRBD2 (6 bases each). V was shortened by 3 bases and J by 3 bases, with 24 bases between the two germline ends. CDR1 is SGHVS, CDR2 FNYEAQ, per germline. The length of the CDR3 is 18 residues. The CDR3 DNA sequence: TGTGCCAGCAGCTTGGAGGTGAGGGGGGCTCCTGGAAACTACGAGCAGTACTTC. Its translation: CASSLEVRGAPGNYEQYF.

The rearrangement joins TRBV7-6 to TRBJ1-6; D perhaps matches TRBD1 (6 bases). V shed 5 bases and J shed 6 bases, with 8 bases lying between them. The CDR3 consists of 13 residues. Germline CDR1 SGHVS, CDR2 FNYEAQ. The chain's CDR3 is CASSQQGNSPLHF. The CDR3 coding sequence is TGTGCCAGCAGCCAACAGGGTAATTCACCCCTCCACTTT. Using reference TRBV7-6 and TRBJ1-6 for the parts outside the CDR3, the full variable domain is GAGVSQSPRYKVTKRGQDVALRCDPISGHVSLYWYRQALGQGPEFLTYFNYEAQQDKSGLPNDRFSAERPEGSISTLTIQRTEQRDSAMYRCASSQQGNSPLHFGNGTRLTVT.

The chain carries TRBV7-8 and TRBJ2-7, with 9 positions matching TRBD1. V dropped 5 bases and J dropped 5; count of bases not matched to a gene: 10. The CDR3 totals 15 residues. Germline V gene data show CDR1 as SGHVS and CDR2 as FQNEAQ. CDR3 DNA sequence: TGTGCCAGCAGCAGATCCGGGACAGGGTGGGACGAGCAGTACTTC. It translates to CASSRSGTGWDEQYF.

This rearrangement joins TRBV7-6 to TRBJ2-1, with D possibly being TRBD2 (6 bases). The CDR3 covers 19 residues. CDR1 SGHVS and CDR2 FNYEAQ come from the germline V gene. V shed 5 bases and J shed 2 bases, with 25 bases lying between them. Here the CDR3 DNA reads TGTGCCAGCAGCCCGATCGGTCTCGGGATCGGGAGCACCTACAATGAGCAGTTCTTC. Its protein product is CASSPIGLGIGSTYNEQFF. Combining the CDR3 with reference TRBV7-6 and TRBJ2-1 gives the whole variable domain GAGVSQSPRYKVTKRGQDVALRCDPISGHVSLYWYRQALGQGPEFLTYFNYEAQQDKSGLPNDRFSAERPEGSISTLTIQRTEQRDSAMYRCASSPIGLGIGSTYNEQFFGPGTRLTVL.